In its sample, the clone carrying this T cell receptor beta chain was seen a few times. The source of the sample is a study of blood T cell repertoires in COVID-19. Study as a whole: Samples came from the United States, Italy and Spain, spanning acute and convalescent COVID-19. PBMCs, B-cell-depleted T cells, or T cells were the source of the cDNA or gDNA that made up the material.

The authors' processing: From reference gene primer amplification, estimates of nucleated cell counts were derived. Assay: immunoSEQ multiplex PCR; the TCRdb copy retains only in-frame clones and omits some. V and J calls and clone size follow that table, whereas D and trimming were derived from the DNA. The repertoire includes approximately 120,000 clones, over 70% of them detected once, and around 6.7% sits in the top ten. This CDR3 comprises 15 residues. Germline values: CDR1 SGHTA, CDR2 FQGNSA. V shed 2 bases and J shed 10 bases, with 15 bases lying between them. The source material was peripheral blood. The sequence was collected from a woman aged 50 to 60 with acute or convalescent COVID-19. The chain links TRBV7-2 to TRBJ1-6; D remains unclear. CDR3 in DNA: TGTGCCAGCAGCTTACTGTTGCCCGATCAGTCACCCCTCCACTTT. It translates to CASSLLLPDQSPLHF.